This is a list of T cell receptor beta chains from one sample in a study of cytotoxic CD8 clonotypes in ibrutinib-treated CLL. TCRdb's copy holds only in-frame clones and misses some; the assay was immunoSEQ multiplex PCR. Of approximately 92,000 clones in the sample, roughly three quarters are singletons; the top ten hold approximately 23%. This specimen consisted of PBMCs, obtained after 24 months of ibrutinib treatment. These receptors all stem from a human donor with chronic lymphocytic leukemia. The CDR3 runs from the conserved cysteine through the conserved F or W. The D gene is left open where the match is weak. For some rows the clone size is stated as once, few or many, or as a class when expanded; others skip it.

j_gene | abundance | v_gene | d_gene | CDR3nt | CDR3aa
TRBJ1-5 | . | TRBV5-1 | . | TGCGCCAGCAGCTTGGGGGCAGGTACTAATCAGCCCCAGCATTTT | CASSLGAGTNQPQHF
TRBJ2-1 | once | TRBV18 | TRBD2 | TGTGCCAGCTCACCCAGCGGGAGTCAGACCTACAATGAGCAGTTCTTC | CASSPSGSQTYNEQFF
TRBJ2-7 | once | TRBV7-8 | . | TGTGCCAGCTTTTTAAGCGAGAGCTCCTACGAGCAGTACTTC | CASFLSESSYEQYF
TRBJ1-2 | . | TRBV29-1 | . | TGCAGCGTTGTTCGATCTAACTATGGCTACACCTTC | CSVVRSNYGYTF
TRBJ1-6 | few | TRBV5-1 | . | TGCGCCAGCAGCTTGGATAGACAGGTTAATTCACCCCTCCACTTT | CASSLDRQVNSPLHF
TRBJ2-7 | . | TRBV5-1 | TRBD2 | TGCGCCAGCAGCTTGGTACCCAGCGGGAGGGAGCAGTACTTC | CASSLVPSGREQYF
TRBJ2-4 | . | TRBV7-8 | . | TGTGCCAGCAGCTTAGGAGGTCCATCTTCGTACGGGAAAAACATTCAGTACTTC | CASSLGGPSSYGKNIQYF
TRBJ1-3 | . | TRBV7-9 | . | TGTGCCAGCAGCTTAGAGGGAGGGGCAAACACCATATATTTT | CASSLEGGANTIYF
TRBJ2-3 | many | TRBV6-1 | . | TGTGCCAGCAGTGAAGAAGTGGTGGTTGGCACAGATACGCAGTATTTT | CASSEEVVVGTDTQYF
TRBJ2-6 | . | TRBV7-2 | . | TGTGCCAGCAGCTTGGACACGCAGTGGGACTTCCTGACTTTC | CASSLDTQWDFLTF
TRBJ1-2 | few | TRBV7-9 | . | TGTGCCAGCAGCCTGGAGTACTATGGCTACACCTTC | CASSLEYYGYTF
TRBJ1-1 | once | TRBV7-2 | TRBD1 | TGTGCCAGCAGCCCGAGGGACAGGCCTGGGGCTTTCTTT | CASSPRDRPGAFF
TRBJ2-3 | . | TRBV27 | . | TGTGCCAGCAGTCCCCTACAGGGTTCGGATACGCAGTATTTT | CASSPLQGSDTQYF
TRBJ2-7 | . | TRBV7-2 | . | TGTGCCAGCTCCTTTAACAGGGTCTCCTACGAGCAGTACTTC | CASSFNRVSYEQYF
TRBJ2-3 | . | TRBV18 | TRBD2 | TGTGCCAGCTCAGGGACTAGCGCCACAGATACGCAGTATTTT | CASSGTSATDTQYF